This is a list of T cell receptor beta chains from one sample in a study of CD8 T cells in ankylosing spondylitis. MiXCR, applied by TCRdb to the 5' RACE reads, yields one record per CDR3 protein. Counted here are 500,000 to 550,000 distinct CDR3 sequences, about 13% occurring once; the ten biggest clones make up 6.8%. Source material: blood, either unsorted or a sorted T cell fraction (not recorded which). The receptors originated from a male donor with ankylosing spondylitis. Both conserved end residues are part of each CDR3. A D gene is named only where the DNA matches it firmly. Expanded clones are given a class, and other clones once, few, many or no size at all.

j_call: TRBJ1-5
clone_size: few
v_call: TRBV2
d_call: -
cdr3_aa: CASRDTGPNQPQHF
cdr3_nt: TGTGCCAGCAGGGATACAGGCCCCAATCAGCCCCAGCATTTT

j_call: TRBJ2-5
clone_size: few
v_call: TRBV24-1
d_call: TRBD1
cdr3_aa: CATSDAGQGAGETQYF
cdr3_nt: TGTGCCACCAGTGATGCGGGACAGGGGGCTGGAGAGACCCAGTACTTC

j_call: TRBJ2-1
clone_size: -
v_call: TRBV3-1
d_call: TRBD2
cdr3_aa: CASSQSTSGRFHEQFF
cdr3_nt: TGTGCCAGCAGCCAATCGACTAGCGGGAGATTCCATGAGCAGTTCTTC

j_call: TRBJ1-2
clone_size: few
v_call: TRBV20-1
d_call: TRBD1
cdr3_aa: CSARADRGTYGYTF
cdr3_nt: TGCAGTGCTAGAGCGGACAGGGGAACCTATGGCTACACCTTC

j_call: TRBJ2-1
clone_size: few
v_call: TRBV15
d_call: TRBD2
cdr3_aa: CATSRDQGAGLAHYNEQFF
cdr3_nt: TGTGCCACCAGCAGAGATCAGGGTGCAGGACTAGCGCACTACAATGAGCAGTTCTTC

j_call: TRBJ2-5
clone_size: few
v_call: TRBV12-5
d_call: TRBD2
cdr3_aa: CASGSSGAPGETQYF
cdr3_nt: TGTGCTAGTGGTTCTAGCGGGGCTCCTGGAGAGACCCAGTACTTC

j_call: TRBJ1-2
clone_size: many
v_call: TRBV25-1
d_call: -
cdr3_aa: CASSEPGRDRGYTF
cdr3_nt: TGTGCCAGCAGTGAACCCGGGAGGGACCGTGGCTACACCTTC

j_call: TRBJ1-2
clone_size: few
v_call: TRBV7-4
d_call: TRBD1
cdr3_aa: CASSSTGGGIYYGYTF
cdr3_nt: TGTGCCAGCAGCTCGACAGGGGGAGGAATTTACTATGGCTACACCTTC

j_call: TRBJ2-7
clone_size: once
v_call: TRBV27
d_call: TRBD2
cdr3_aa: CASRIRAGGRNEQYF
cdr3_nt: TGTGCCAGCCGCATAAGGGCGGGAGGGAGGAACGAGCAGTACTTC

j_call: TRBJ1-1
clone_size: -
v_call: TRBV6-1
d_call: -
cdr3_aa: CASSAPGVRNTEAFF
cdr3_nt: TGTGCCAGCAGTGCGCCGGGGGTGAGGAACACTGAAGCTTTCTTT

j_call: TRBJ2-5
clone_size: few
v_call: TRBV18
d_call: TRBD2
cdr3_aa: CASSPTLAGDQETQYF
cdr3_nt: TGTGCCAGCTCACCAACTTTAGCGGGCGACCAAGAGACCCAGTACTTC

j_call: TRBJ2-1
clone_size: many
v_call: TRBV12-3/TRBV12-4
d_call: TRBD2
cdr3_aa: CASSLMTSGDNEQFF
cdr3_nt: TGTGCCAGCAGTTTAATGACTAGCGGAGACAATGAGCAGTTCTTC

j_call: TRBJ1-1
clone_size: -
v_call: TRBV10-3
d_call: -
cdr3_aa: CAIRPFGQNTEAFF
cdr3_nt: TGTGCCATCAGGCCTTTTGGGCAGAACACTGAAGCTTTCTTT

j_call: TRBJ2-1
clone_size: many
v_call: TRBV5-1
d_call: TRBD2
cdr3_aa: CASSLKLAGTSYNEQFF
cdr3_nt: TGCGCCAGCAGCTTGAAACTAGCGGGAACATCCTACAATGAGCAGTTCTTC

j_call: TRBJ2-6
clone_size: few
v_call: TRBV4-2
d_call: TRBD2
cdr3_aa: CASSQSGGSGANVLTF
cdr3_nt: TGTGCCAGCAGCCAAAGCGGGGGCTCTGGGGCCAACGTCCTGACTTTC

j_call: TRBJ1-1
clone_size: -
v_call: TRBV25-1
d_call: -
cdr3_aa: CASSEFGYTEAFF
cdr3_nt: TGTGCCAGCAGTGAATTCGGGTACACTGAAGCTTTCTTT

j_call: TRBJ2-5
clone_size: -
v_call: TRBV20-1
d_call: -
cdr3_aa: CSAPRSGERETQYF
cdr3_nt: TGCAGTGCTCCCAGATCTGGGGAGCGAGAGACCCAGTACTTC

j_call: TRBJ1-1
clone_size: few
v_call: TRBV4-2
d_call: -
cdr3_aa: CASSPNSVSGTEAFF
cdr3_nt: TGTGCCAGCAGCCCAAATTCGGTCAGTGGTACTGAAGCTTTCTTT

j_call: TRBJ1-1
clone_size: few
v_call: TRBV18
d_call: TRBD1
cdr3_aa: CASSPGTGDTEAFF
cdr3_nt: TGTGCCAGCTCACCTGGGACAGGGGACACTGAAGCTTTCTTT

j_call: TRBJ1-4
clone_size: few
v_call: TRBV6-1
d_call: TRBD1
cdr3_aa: CASRPQGGQEKLFF
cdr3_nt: TGTGCCAGCAGGCCACAGGGGGGACAGGAAAAACTGTTTTTT

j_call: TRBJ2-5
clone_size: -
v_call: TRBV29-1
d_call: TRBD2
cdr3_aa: CSVETSLQETQYF
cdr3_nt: TGCAGCGTTGAGACTAGCCTCCAAGAGACCCAGTACTTC

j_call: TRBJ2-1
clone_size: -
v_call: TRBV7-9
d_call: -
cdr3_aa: CASTGKDRDNEQFF
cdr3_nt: TGTGCCAGCACCGGAAAGGACAGAGACAATGAGCAGTTCTTC

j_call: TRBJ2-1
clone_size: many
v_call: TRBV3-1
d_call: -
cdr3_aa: CASSRGQNRNEQFF
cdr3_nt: TGTGCCAGCAGCCGTGGACAGAACCGCAATGAGCAGTTCTTC

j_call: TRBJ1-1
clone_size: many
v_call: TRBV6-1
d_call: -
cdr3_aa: CASSNAGQGMTEAFF
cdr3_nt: TGTGCCAGCAGCAACGCAGGGCAGGGGATGACTGAAGCTTTCTTT

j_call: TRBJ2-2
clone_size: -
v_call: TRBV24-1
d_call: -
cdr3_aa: CATSDEGRNTGELFF
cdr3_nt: TGTGCCACCAGTGATGAAGGACGGAACACCGGGGAGCTGTTTTTT

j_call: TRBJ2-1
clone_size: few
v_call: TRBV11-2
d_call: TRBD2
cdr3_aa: CASRGGAGGSSYNEQFF
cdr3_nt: TGTGCCAGCAGGGGGGGGGCGGGAGGTTCCTCCTACAATGAGCAGTTCTTC

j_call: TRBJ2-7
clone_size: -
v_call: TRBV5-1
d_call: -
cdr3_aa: CASSPLWGSIYEQYF
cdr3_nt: TGCGCCAGCAGCCCTTTATGGGGGTCCATCTACGAGCAGTACTTC

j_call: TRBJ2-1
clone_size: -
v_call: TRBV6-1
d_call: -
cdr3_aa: CASIPGPVLSNEQFF
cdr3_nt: TGTGCCAGCATTCCCGGGCCCGTTTTGAGCAATGAGCAGTTCTTC

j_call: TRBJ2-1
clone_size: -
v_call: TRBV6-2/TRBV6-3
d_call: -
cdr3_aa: CASSPLGRAYNEQFF
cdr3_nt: TGTGCCAGCAGCCCTCTGGGACGAGCCTACAATGAGCAGTTCTTC

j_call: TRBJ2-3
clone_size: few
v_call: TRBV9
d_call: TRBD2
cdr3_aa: CASSPSAGLAADTQYF
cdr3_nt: TGTGCCAGCAGCCCCTCCGCGGGACTAGCGGCAGATACGCAGTATTTT

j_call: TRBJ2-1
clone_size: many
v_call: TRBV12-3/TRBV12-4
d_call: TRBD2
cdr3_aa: CASCRGLAGFNEQFF
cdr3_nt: TGTGCCAGCTGCCGCGGACTAGCGGGCTTTAATGAGCAGTTCTTC

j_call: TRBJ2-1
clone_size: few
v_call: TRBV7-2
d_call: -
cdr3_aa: CASSITRNEQFF
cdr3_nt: TGTGCCAGCAGCATTACTAGAAATGAGCAGTTCTTC

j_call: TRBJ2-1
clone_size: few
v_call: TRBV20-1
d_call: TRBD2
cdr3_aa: CSAGGLAGVVNEQFF
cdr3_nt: TGCAGTGCAGGGGGACTAGCGGGAGTAGTAAATGAGCAGTTCTTC

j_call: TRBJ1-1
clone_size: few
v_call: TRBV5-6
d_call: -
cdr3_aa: CASSLDPLITEAFF
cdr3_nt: TGTGCCAGCAGCTTGGACCCTTTGATCACTGAAGCTTTCTTT

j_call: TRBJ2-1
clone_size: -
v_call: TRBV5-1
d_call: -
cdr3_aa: CASSLGHTGGEQFF
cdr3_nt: TGCGCCAGCAGCTTGGGGCACACGGGTGGTGAGCAGTTCTTC

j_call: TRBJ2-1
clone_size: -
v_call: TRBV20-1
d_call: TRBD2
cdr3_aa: CSASPIELAGGGGYNEQFF
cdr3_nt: TGCAGTGCTAGCCCTATTGAACTAGCGGGAGGGGGGGGTTACAATGAGCAGTTCTTC

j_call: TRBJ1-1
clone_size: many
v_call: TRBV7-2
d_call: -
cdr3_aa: CASSFSGLYTEAFF
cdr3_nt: TGTGCCAGCAGCTTTTCCGGGCTGTACACTGAAGCTTTCTTT

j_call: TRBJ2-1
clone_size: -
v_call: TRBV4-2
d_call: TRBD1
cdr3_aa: CASTPSVGQVYNEQFF
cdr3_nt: TGTGCCAGCACCCCATCTGTAGGACAGGTATACAATGAGCAGTTCTTC

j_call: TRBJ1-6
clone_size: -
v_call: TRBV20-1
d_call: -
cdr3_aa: CSAIGPTGPYNSPLHF
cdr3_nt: TGCAGTGCTATAGGACCCACAGGACCTTATAATTCACCCCTCCACTTT

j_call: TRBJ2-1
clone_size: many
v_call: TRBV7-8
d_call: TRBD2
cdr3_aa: CASSFSGQSSYNEQFF
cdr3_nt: TGTGCCAGCAGCTTTAGCGGGCAAAGCTCCTACAATGAGCAGTTCTTC

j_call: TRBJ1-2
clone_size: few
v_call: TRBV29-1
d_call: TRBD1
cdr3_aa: CSVDTPPGQLYGYTF
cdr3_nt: TGCAGCGTTGACACACCCCCGGGACAGCTTTATGGCTACACCTTC

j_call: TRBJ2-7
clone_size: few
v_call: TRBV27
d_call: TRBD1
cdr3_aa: CASKRTGNNYEQYF
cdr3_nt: TGTGCCAGCAAAAGGACAGGCAACAACTACGAGCAGTACTTC

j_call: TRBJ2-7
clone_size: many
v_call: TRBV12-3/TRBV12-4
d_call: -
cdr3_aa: CASSPGGKTTEQYF
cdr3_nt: TGTGCCAGCAGCCCAGGAGGGAAGACCACCGAGCAGTACTTC

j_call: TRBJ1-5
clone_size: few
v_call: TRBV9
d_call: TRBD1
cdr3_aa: CASSVTGGQPQHF
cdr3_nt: TGTGCCAGCAGCGTAACAGGGGGTCAGCCCCAGCATTTT

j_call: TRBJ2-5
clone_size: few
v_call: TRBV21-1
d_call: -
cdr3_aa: CASLQNGREGETQYF
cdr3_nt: TGTGCCAGCCTCCAGAACGGCAGGGAAGGGGAGACCCAGTACTTC